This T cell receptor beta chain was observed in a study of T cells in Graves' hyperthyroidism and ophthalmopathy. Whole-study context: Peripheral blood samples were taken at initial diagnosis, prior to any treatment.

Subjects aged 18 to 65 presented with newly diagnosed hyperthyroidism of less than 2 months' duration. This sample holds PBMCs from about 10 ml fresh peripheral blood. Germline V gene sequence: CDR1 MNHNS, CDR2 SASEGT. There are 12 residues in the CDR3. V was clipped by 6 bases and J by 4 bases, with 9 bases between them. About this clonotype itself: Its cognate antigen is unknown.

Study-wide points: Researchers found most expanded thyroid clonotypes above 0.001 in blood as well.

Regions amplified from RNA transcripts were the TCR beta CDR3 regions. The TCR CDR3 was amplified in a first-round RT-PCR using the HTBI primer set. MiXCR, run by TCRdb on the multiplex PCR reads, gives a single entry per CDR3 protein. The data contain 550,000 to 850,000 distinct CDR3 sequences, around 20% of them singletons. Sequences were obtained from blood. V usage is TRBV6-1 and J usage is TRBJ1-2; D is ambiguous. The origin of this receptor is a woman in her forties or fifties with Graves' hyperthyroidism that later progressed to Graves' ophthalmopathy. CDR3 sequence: CASRDPGYGYTF. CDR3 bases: TGTGCCAGCAGGGACCCCGGCTATGGCTACACCTTC.